Listed here are 23 T cell receptor beta chains from one sample, sequenced in a study of cytomegalovirus exposure and HLA in healthy donors. The PCR employed 60 Vbeta primers together with 13 Jbeta primers. The data were produced by immunoSEQ multiplex PCR, yet TCRdb's version contains in-frame clones alone and is incomplete. The sample includes some 100,000 clones, roughly 79% of them seen just once. The sequencing sample was made of PBMCs. The receptors originated from a female donor in good health and CMV-seropositive.

The J gene is TRBJ1-1, the V gene TRBV15; D remains unclear. Per the germline V gene, CDR1 is LNHNV and CDR2 is YYDKDF (reference sequence). The ends were cut back, 5 bases at V and 6 bases at J, with 10 bases in the middle. The CDR3 spans 12 residues. The CDR3 loop is CATSGSFPEAFF. The DNA for the CDR3 is TGTGCCACCAGCGGCTCTTTCCCTGAAGCTTTCTTT. Variable domain in full (rest from reference TRBV15 and TRBJ1-1): DAMVIQNPRYQVTQFGKPVTLSCSQTLNHNVMYWYQQKSSQAPKLLFHYYDKDFNNEADTPDNFQSRRPNTSFCFLDIRSPGLGDTAMYLCATSGSFPEAFFGQGTRLTVV.

This clone was counted a few times. V usage is TRBV29-1 and J usage is TRBJ2-1; 7 nucleotides align to TRBD1. The CDR3 loop spans 12 amino acids. J gave up 7 bases and V 8 bases, and 8 bases lay outside the gene matches. The germline V gene has CDR1 SQVTM and CDR2 ANQGSEA. The CDR3 DNA sequence: TGCAGCTCCCCCAGGGGGTCGAATGAGCAGTTCTTC. This codes for CSSPRGSNEQFF.

J is TRBJ2-2 and V is TRBV5-1; D may be TRBD1 (6 bases). Deletions cut 2 bases from V and 5 bases from J, with 16 bases between. Germline V gene lookup returns CDR1 SGHRS and CDR2 YFSETQ. The CDR3 sequence is 16 residues long. The CDR3 coding sequence is TGCGCCAGCAGCTTTTCCACACAGGGCGGGACCGGGGAGCTGTTTTTT. This codes for CASSFSTQGGTGELFF.

The CDR3 spells CASSLETQYF. The CDR3 DNA sequence: TGTGCCAGCAGCTTAGAGACCCAGTACTTC. The chain recombines TRBV6-1 with TRBJ2-5; D not resolved. V was shortened by 6 bases and J by 4 bases, with 3 bases between the two germline ends. From germline, CDR1 is MNHNS and CDR2 SASEGT. The CDR3 is made up of 10 amino acids.

The chain joins TRBV2 to TRBJ1-4; no definite D call. CDR1 and CDR2 from the germline V gene are SNHLY and FYNNEI. The CDR3 consists of 13 residues. V was cut by 6 bases and J by 5 bases, with 10 bases left in between. CDR3 sequence (DNA): TGTGCCAGCAGCGGTCCCGCAAATGAAAAACTGTTTTTT. Its protein is CASSGPANEKLFF.

This clone appeared many times. V and J are TRBV9 and TRBJ2-2, with 7 bases fitting TRBD2. J lost 6 bases, V lost 4 bases, and 3 bases had no gene match. The V gene's germline CDR1 is SGDLS and CDR2 YYNGEE. The CDR3 runs to 13 residues. The CDR3 bases are TGTGCCAGCAGCCTTAGCGGGTCCGGGGAGCTGTTTTTT. It encodes CASSLSGSGELFF. Full variable domain (rest looked up from reference TRBV9 and TRBJ2-2): DSGVTQTPKHLITATGQRVTLRCSPRSGDLSVYWYQQSLDQGLQFLIQYYNGEERAKGNILERFSAQQFPDLHSELNLSSLELGDSALYFCASSLSGSGELFFGEGSRLTVL.

This chain connects TRBV4-1 to TRBJ2-7; TRBD2 is a possible D gene (5 bases). Trimming shortened V by 8 bases and J by 5 bases, and 16 bases separated the two germline ends. The CDR3 totals 13 residues. Germline V CDR1 and CDR2: MGHRA, YSYEKL. The CDR3 region has the DNA TGCGCCAGCTGCTCTGGACCGGGAAACGAGCAGTACTTC. This translates into CASCSGPGNEQYF.

The rearrangement uses TRBV19 and TRBJ1-2; 8 nucleotides line up with TRBD1. Germline CDR1 LNHDA, CDR2 SQIVND (reference sequence). The CDR3 consists of 15 residues. With 3 bases clipped from V and 2 bases from J, the junction kept 5 bases outside the gene matches. CDR3 sequence: CASSMGGTGNYGYTF. The CDR3 DNA sequence: TGTGCCAGTAGTATGGGGGGGACAGGAAACTATGGCTACACCTTC. The full variable domain, with the rest looked up from reference TRBV19 and TRBJ1-2, is DGGITQSPKYLFRKEGQNVTLSCEQNLNHDAMYWYRQDPGQGLRLIYYSQIVNDFQKGDIAEGYSVSREKKESFPLTVTSAQKNPTAFYLCASSMGGTGNYGYTFGSGTRLTVV.

This clone was detected only a few times. The chain combines TRBV28 with TRBJ1-5; TRBD1 matches 9 bases. Germline loops: CDR1 MDHEN, CDR2 SYDVKM. V shed 6 bases, J shed 4 bases, and the junction held 13 bases outside the gene matches. The CDR3 has 17 residues. CDR3 bases: TGTGCCAGCAGCGCCATATTGGGGACAGGGATTAATCAGCCCCAGCATTTT. It yields the protein CASSAILGTGINQPQHF. Supplemented by reference TRBV28 and TRBJ1-5, the full variable domain reads DVKVTQSSRYLVKRTGEKVFLECVQDMDHENMFWYRQDPGLGLRLIYFSYDVKMKEKGDIPEGYSVSREKKERFSLILESASTNQTSMYLCASSAILGTGINQPQHFGDGTRLSIL.

This chain uses TRBV28 with TRBJ2-3; 8 bases are a match to TRBD2. With 8 bases clipped from V and 5 bases from J, the junction kept 6 bases outside the gene matches. This CDR3 contains 13 residues. Germline CDR1 and CDR2: MDHEN and SYDVKM. The CDR3 loop reads CASPGGAQDTQYF. The CDR3 DNA follows: TGTGCCAGCCCCGGGGGGGCGCAAGATACGCAGTATTTT.

The chain joins TRBV28 to TRBJ2-2, with 7 positions matching TRBD2. The CDR3 is 16 amino acids. The V gene end was trimmed by 8 bases and the J gene end by 1 base; junction bases not matched to a gene: 10. Germline V gives CDR1 MDHEN, CDR2 SYDVKM. This chain's CDR3 is CASRFGGRGNTGELFF. Written as DNA, the CDR3 is TGTGCCAGCCGATTCGGGGGGAGGGGGAACACCGGGGAGCTGTTTTTT.

The chain recombines TRBV4-3 with TRBJ1-3, with D possibly being TRBD1 (5 bases). CDR1 and CDR2 from the germline V gene are LGHNA and YSLEER. The CDR3 extends over 17 amino acids. V was pared by 4 bases and J by 0 bases, with 16 bases between. CDR3 loop: CASSPGDSLHSGNTIYF. Here the CDR3 DNA reads TGCGCCAGCAGCCCGGGAGACAGCCTACACTCTGGAAACACCATATATTTT.

The chain uses TRBV9 and TRBJ1-2; the match to TRBD1 covers 9 bases. Per the germline V gene, CDR1 is SGDLS and CDR2 is YYNGEE. Trimming cost V 4 bases and J 8 bases; bases outside gene matches: 9. CDR3 length: 14 residues. CDR3 in amino acids: CASSSLDRGTGYTF. In DNA, the CDR3 is TGTGCCAGCAGCTCTCTGGACAGGGGAACAGGCTACACCTTC.

In this sample, this clone turned up a few times. This chain uses TRBV4-3 with TRBJ1-1; D uncertain. Germline V gene lookup returns CDR1 LGHNA and CDR2 YSLEER. The V gene lost 2 bases and the J gene lost 1 base, with 14 bases spanning the gap. The CDR3 has 16 residues. The DNA of the CDR3 is TGCGCCAGCAGCCAACGGACGTGGGCGGGGAACACTGAAGCTTTCTTT. Translated, it gives CASSQRTWAGNTEAFF.

This chain links TRBV6-1 with TRBJ1-1; a weak D match, TRBD1 (6 bases). Per germline, CDR1 MNHNS and CDR2 SASEGT. Trimming removed 6 bases at V and 4 bases at J, with 18 bases between. The CDR3 has 15 amino acids. CDR3 amino acids: CASRDPGQGSTEAFF. In nucleotides, the CDR3 is TGTGCCAGCAGGGATCCGGGACAAGGTTCCACTGAAGCTTTCTTT.

This chain connects TRBV4-1 to TRBJ1-6, with 7 bases identical to TRBD1. Germline CDR1 is MGHRA and CDR2 is YSYEKL. The V segment lost 3 bases and the J segment 5 bases; nucleotides outside the gene matches: 10. The CDR3 loop spans 17 amino acids. Written as DNA, the CDR3 is TGCGCCAGCAGCCATCATGGACAGGTGGGCAATAATTCACCCCTCCACTTT. Its translation: CASSHHGQVGNNSPLHF.

This chain links TRBV28 with TRBJ1-6; tentative D call: TRBD1 (5 bases). The CDR3 consists of 15 residues. V lost 6 bases and J lost 6, with 15 bases in between. The germline V gene encodes CDR1 MDHEN and CDR2 SYDVKM. The CDR3 bases are TGTGCCAGCAGACCCGGGGGGGAAACTAATTCACCCCTCCACTTT. Translation gives CASRPGGETNSPLHF.

This rearrangement joins TRBV18 to TRBJ1-2, with 9 bases aligning to TRBD1. J lost 4 bases, V lost 3 bases, and 6 bases had no gene match. Germline V CDR1 and CDR2: KGHSH, LQKENI. This CDR3 is built from 15 residues. The CDR3 spells CASSPRTGEFYGYTF. DNA for the CDR3: TGTGCCAGCTCACCCAGGACAGGGGAATTCTATGGCTACACCTTC.

In its sample, this clone was seen once. The chain uses TRBV29-1 and TRBJ1-2, with D unclear. The germline CDR1 and CDR2 sequences are SQVTM and ANQGSEA. This CDR3 has 13 amino acids. Trimming removed 1 base from V and 3 bases from J, with 9 bases in between. CDR3 sequence (DNA): TGCAGCGTTGAAGTAACATTGGACTATGGCTACACCTTC. Protein sequence: CSVEVTLDYGYTF.

The genes are TRBV19 and TRBJ1-5, with a possible D match to TRBD1 (6 bases). The CDR3 has 12 amino acids. V was cut by 9 bases and J by 6 bases, with 12 bases left in between. CDR1 and CDR2 from the germline V gene are LNHDA and SQIVND (reference sequence). The CDR3 loop is CASQGIGQPQHF. As DNA, the CDR3 is TGTGCCAGCCAGGGGATAGGTCAGCCCCAGCATTTT.

The rearrangement links TRBV30 to TRBJ1-6, with a weak D call TRBD1 (5 bases). The CDR3 totals 13 residues. CDR1 and CDR2 (germline): GTSNPN, SVGIG (reference sequence). V lost 5 bases, J lost 7 bases, and 12 bases lay in between. CDR3 coding DNA: TGTGCCTGGGGGTCAGACAGAAATTCACCCCTCCACTTT. It encodes CAWGSDRNSPLHF.

The rearrangement uses TRBV7-8 and TRBJ2-3, with 7 bases that match TRBD2. In germline, CDR1 is SGHVS, CDR2 FQNEAQ. The CDR3 is 14 amino acids. The trim removed 4 bases at V and 2 bases at J, leaving 3 bases unmatched. The CDR3 is CASSSSGVTDTQYF. The CDR3 bases are TGTGCCAGCAGCTCTAGCGGAGTCACAGATACGCAGTATTTT.

The rearrangement links TRBV7-2 to TRBJ1-1, with D tentatively TRBD1 (5 bases). The V end lost 2 bases, the J end lost 0 bases, and 10 bases lay between the germline ends. Germline V gene lookup returns CDR1 SGHTA and CDR2 FQGNSA. This CDR3 is built from 15 residues. The CDR3 DNA reads as TGTGCCAGCAGCTTACGATACAGGTTGAACACTGAAGCTTTCTTT. It encodes CASSLRYRLNTEAFF.